This T cell receptor (beta chain) was obtained from a study of blood T cells in healthy people across ages. This clonotype was detected only a few times. A second PCR, run for about 7 to 11 cycles, used a sample-barcoded 5' primer plus a J-beta primer mix. TCRdb processed the 5' RACE reads anew with MiXCR; each CDR3 protein has one entry. The data show 850,000 to 1,100,000 distinct CDR3 sequences, more than 30% seen once. The specimen was blood. The receptor was isolated from a man aged 18 to 30 in good health.

The CDR3 nucleotides read TGCAGCGTTGGACGAAGGGCCCAAGAGACCCAGTACTTC. It translates to CSVGRRAQETQYF. V is TRBV29-1 and J is TRBJ2-5; D is unclear. Germline-derived CDR1 and CDR2 are SQVTM and ANQGSEA. V shed 4 bases and J shed 1 base, with 10 bases lying between them. The CDR3 runs to 13 residues.